The 30 T cell receptor beta chains reported below all come from one sample, sequenced in a study of cytomegalovirus exposure and HLA in healthy donors. Both 60 Vbeta primers and 13 Jbeta primers went into the PCR. Profiled with immunoSEQ multiplex PCR; TCRdb holds only in-frame clones, not every one. The sample shows fewer than 250,000 clones, roughly three quarters of them seen only once. The sample comprised PBMCs. The receptors were sampled from a woman between 50 and 59 years old in good health and CMV-seronegative.

The rearrangement joins TRBV18 to TRBJ1-5; 7 bases match TRBD1. Germline CDR1 and CDR2: KGHSH and LQKENI. V lost 3 bases and J lost 2; bases outside the gene matches: 25. The length of the CDR3 is 22 residues. CDR3 sequence (DNA): TGTGCCAGCTCACCTCTGAGGACAGGAGCGATTTCTAGGGGGACGGGCAATCAGCCCCAGCATTTT. Its protein product is CASSPLRTGAISRGTGNQPQHF.

This clone was seen a handful of times. The V call is TRBV11-3, the J call TRBJ2-7; D remains unclear. Per the germline V gene, CDR1 is SGHNT and CDR2 is YENEEA. CDR3 length equals 13 residues. The germline V and J ends were trimmed by 3 bases and 1 base, with 7 bases remaining between them. As DNA, the CDR3 is TGTGCCAGCAGCTTCACAGAATCCTACGAGCAGTACTTC. It codes for CASSFTESYEQYF.

The chain joins TRBV2 to TRBJ2-1; 9 positions match TRBD2. Trimming at V came to 3 bases and at J to 9 bases, leaving 6 bases not matched to a gene. Germline V gene sequence: CDR1 SNHLY, CDR2 FYNNEI. CDR3 length: 14 residues. CDR3 DNA: TGTGCCAGCAGTGAGCTAGCGGGGTTCGGTGAGCAGTTCTTC. It yields the protein CASSELAGFGEQFF.

The genes are TRBV11-2 and TRBJ2-3; TRBD2 aligns across 7 bases. CDR1 is SGHAT, CDR2 FQNNGV, per germline. CDR3 length: 15 residues. J lost 3 bases, V lost 0 bases, and 3 bases had no gene match. CDR3 nucleotides: TGTGCCAGCAGCTTAGAAGCGGGGAAAACAGATACGCAGTATTTT. Protein sequence: CASSLEAGKTDTQYF.

The J gene is TRBJ1-2, the V gene TRBV27; D uncertain. The V end lost 4 bases, the J end lost 0 bases, and 9 bases lay between the germline ends. Germline V gives CDR1 MNHEY, CDR2 SMNVEV (reference sequence). The CDR3 has 14 residues. This CDR3 is CASSSRAANYGYTF. As DNA, the CDR3 is TGTGCCAGCAGTTCTAGAGCAGCTAACTATGGCTACACCTTC.

The chain is built from TRBV13 and TRBJ2-7; no clear D gene. The ends were cut back, 0 bases at V and 2 bases at J, with 5 bases in the middle. Germline V gives CDR1 PRHDT, CDR2 FYEKMQ (reference sequence). CDR3 length: 13 amino acids. Here the CDR3 reads CASSLGQTYEQYF. The CDR3 nucleotides read TGTGCCAGCAGCTTAGGACAGACCTACGAGCAGTACTTC.

The V call is TRBV28, the J call TRBJ1-1; 9 bases are a match to TRBD1. J gave up 11 bases and V 7 bases, and 14 bases lay outside the gene matches. The CDR3 extends over 14 amino acids. The germline V gene encodes CDR1 MDHEN and CDR2 SYDVKM. The DNA for the CDR3 is TGTGCCAGCACCCGAAGTGGGACAGGGCGCCGCGCTTTCTTT. Its translation is CASTRSGTGRRAFF.

The gene calls are TRBV29-1 and TRBJ1-1; 10 bases match TRBD1. CDR1 is SQVTM, CDR2 ANQGSEA, per germline. The CDR3 loop spans 14 amino acids. The V gene end was trimmed by 3 bases and the J gene end by 8 bases; junction bases not matched to a gene: 9. CDR3 coding DNA: TGCAGCGTTGACCCATCGGGACAGGGGATGGAAGCTTTCTTT. Protein: CSVDPSGQGMEAFF.

The CDR3 DNA reads as TGTGCCAGCAGCTTGGTCACCCCGGGACAGGGAACAGATACGCAGTATTTT. This sequence encodes CASSLVTPGQGTDTQYF. The rearrangement links TRBV7-3 to TRBJ2-3; TRBD1 matches at 9 bases. The CDR3 contains 17 residues. V lost 3 bases, J lost 3 bases, and 10 bases stayed unmatched. Germline lookup yields CDR1 SGHTA and CDR2 FQGTGA.

This clone came up once. The chain combines TRBV9 with TRBJ1-2; D is possibly TRBD1 (5 bases). Per the germline V gene, CDR1 is SGDLS and CDR2 is YYNGEE. This CDR3 is 13 amino acids long. V was shortened by 2 bases and J by 10 bases, with 15 bases between the two germline ends. The CDR3 region is CASSVGGKAFYTF. The DNA for the CDR3 is TGTGCCAGCAGCGTCGGGGGAAAGGCCTTCTACACCTTC.

The rearrangement uses TRBV13 and TRBJ2-1; 10 bases map to TRBD1. With V trimmed by 5 bases and J by 5 bases, 6 bases remained unmatched. The CDR3 totals 15 residues. Germline CDR1 PRHDT, CDR2 FYEKMQ (reference sequence). The CDR3 DNA reads TGTGCCAGCAGCAGGGACAGGGGTATAAACAATGAGCAGTTCTTC. Protein: CASSRDRGINNEQFF. The variable domain in full, completed from reference TRBV13 and TRBJ2-1, reads AAGVIQSPRHLIKEKRETATLKCYPIPRHDTVYWYQQGPGQDPQFLISFYEKMQSDKGSIPDRFSAQQFSDYHSELNMSSLELGDSALYFCASSRDRGINNEQFFGPGTRLTVL.

Of note for this clone: Other DNA sequences within the sample encode an identical CDR3. The chain combines TRBV18 with TRBJ1-1; no definite D call. Per the germline V gene, CDR1 is KGHSH and CDR2 is LQKENI. Trimming cost V 4 bases and J 0 bases, with 9 bases left between them. CDR3 size: 14 residues. In DNA form, the CDR3 reads TGTGCCAGCTCACATCAGGTGATGAACACTGAAGCTTTCTTT. This codes for CASSHQVMNTEAFF. Full variable domain (outside the CDR3, taken from reference TRBV18 and TRBJ1-1): NAGVMQNPRHLVRRRGQEARLRCSPMKGHSHVYWYRQLPEEGLKFMVYLQKENIIDESGMPKERFSAEFPKEGPSILRIQQVVRGDSAAYFCASSHQVMNTEAFFGQGTRLTVV.

This chain uses TRBV9 with TRBJ1-1, with 11 bases aligning to TRBD1. The CDR3 has 14 residues. Germline values: CDR1 SGDLS, CDR2 YYNGEE. V shed 5 bases, J shed 7 bases, and the junction held 7 bases outside the gene matches. The DNA of the CDR3 is TGTGCCAGCAGTGCTATTGGGACAGGGGGTGAAGCTTTCTTT. Encoded protein: CASSAIGTGGEAFF.

The chain combines TRBV11-2 with TRBJ1-2; D gene unclear. This CDR3 contains 13 residues. With 5 bases removed from V and 1 base from J, the gap between germline ends came to 8 bases. The germline V gene encodes CDR1 SGHAT and CDR2 FQNNGV. The CDR3, as DNA: TGTGCCAGCAGCCCGAGCATTAACTATGGCTACACCTTC. It specifies CASSPSINYGYTF.

This clone showed up just a few times. The gene calls are TRBV2 and TRBJ1-5; TRBD1 might be the D (5 bases). V shed 6 bases and J shed 7 bases, with 19 bases lying between them. The length of the CDR3 is 15 residues. The germline V gene has CDR1 SNHLY and CDR2 FYNNEI. In DNA form, the CDR3 reads TGTGCCAGCAGCGATAGCCTCGGGGGGAACCAGCCCCAGCATTTT. Protein sequence: CASSDSLGGNQPQHF.

The rearrangement links TRBV29-1 to TRBJ2-7; TRBD2 agrees at 7 bases. Germline CDR1 is SQVTM and CDR2 is ANQGSEA. J lost 3 bases, V lost 5 bases, and 7 bases had no gene match. This CDR3 has 13 residues. The CDR3 protein is CSVPSGGGYEQYF. The DNA of the CDR3 is TGCAGCGTTCCTAGCGGCGGGGGCTACGAGCAGTACTTC.

This rearrangement joins TRBV7-2 to TRBJ2-5; 9 bases map to TRBD2. Trimming at V came to 2 bases and at J to 3 bases, leaving 13 bases not matched to a gene. CDR1 is SGHTA, CDR2 FQGNSA, per germline. This CDR3 is built from 18 residues. CDR3 sequence: CASSLRWRLAEIKETQYF. The DNA of the CDR3 is TGTGCCAGCAGCTTACGTTGGAGACTAGCGGAAATCAAAGAGACCCAGTACTTC.

CDR3 nucleotides: TGTGCCAGCAGCCTCAGGGAGGGCTATGGCTACACCTTC. Protein product: CASSLREGYGYTF. The genes are TRBV7-8 and TRBJ1-2; D is perhaps TRBD1 (5 bases). The ends were cut back, 5 bases at V and 4 bases at J, with 11 bases in the middle. The CDR3 runs to 13 residues. Germline V gene lookup returns CDR1 SGHVS and CDR2 FQNEAQ.

Here the CDR3 DNA reads TGTGCCAGCAGTGCCCGGACAGGATATAATTCACCCCTCCACTTT. This codes for CASSARTGYNSPLHF. This chain links TRBV6-5 with TRBJ1-6; 7 bases are a match to TRBD1. With V trimmed by 5 bases and J by 4 bases, 5 bases remained unmatched. Germline CDR1 reads MNHEY; CDR2 reads SVGAGI. CDR3 length: 15 residues.

The chain links TRBV29-1 to TRBJ1-2; no firm D call. Germline V gene lookup returns CDR1 SQVTM and CDR2 ANQGSEA. The CDR3 extends over 11 amino acids. The V gene lost 3 bases and the J gene lost 2 bases, with 4 bases spanning the gap. Here the CDR3 reads CSVDRNYGYTF. CDR3 nucleotide sequence: TGCAGCGTTGACAGGAACTATGGCTACACCTTC.

V gene TRBV7-9 combines with J gene TRBJ2-5; D not resolved. The CDR3 extends over 13 amino acids. V gave up 2 bases and J gave up 1 base, with 5 bases separating them. Germline CDR1 is SEHNR and CDR2 is FQNEAQ (reference sequence). This chain's CDR3 is CASSLNSQETQYF. CDR3 nucleotide sequence: TGTGCCAGCAGCTTAAACAGCCAAGAGACCCAGTACTTC. Supplemented by reference TRBV7-9 and TRBJ2-5, the full variable domain reads DTGVSQNPRHKITKRGQNVTFRCDPISEHNRLYWYRQTLGQGPEFLTYFQNEAQLEKSRLLSDRFSAERPKGSFSTLEIQRTEQGDSAMYLCASSLNSQETQYFGPGTRLLVL.

This clone was recorded only once. Different DNA sequences within this sample yield the same CDR3. The chain employs TRBV7-9 and TRBJ1-2; maybe TRBD1 (6 bases). V was clipped by 4 bases and J by 5 bases, with 11 bases between them. The CDR3 is 13 residues long. In germline, CDR1 is SEHNR, CDR2 FQNEAQ (reference sequence). As DNA, the CDR3 is TGTGCCAGCAGCTCCGGACAGCTTTATGGCTACACCTTC. This codes for CASSSGQLYGYTF.

This clone occurred once. The chain joins TRBV5-1 to TRBJ2-1; 7 bases fit TRBD2. The germline V gene encodes CDR1 SGHRS and CDR2 YFSETQ. The V gene end was trimmed by 3 bases and the J gene end by 2 bases; junction bases not matched to a gene: 11. This CDR3 comprises 17 residues. CDR3 DNA sequence: TGCGCCAGCAGCTCCTCGGCGGGGGTTGGGCCCTACAATGAGCAGTTCTTC. As protein: CASSSSAGVGPYNEQFF. The full variable domain, with the rest looked up from reference TRBV5-1 and TRBJ2-1, is KAGVTQTPRYLIKTRGQQVTLSCSPISGHRSVSWYQQTPGQGLQFLFEYFSETQRNKGNFPGRFSGRQFSNSRSEMNVSTLELGDSALYLCASSSSAGVGPYNEQFFGPGTRLTVL.

The chain recombines TRBV7-2 with TRBJ1-2; perhaps TRBD1 as D (6 bases). CDR3 length: 16 residues. Trimming stripped 1 base from V and 3 bases from J, with 15 bases between. The germline gives CDR1 SGHTA, CDR2 FQGNSA. CDR3 nucleotides: TGTGCCAGCAGCTTAGGGGGTCGGGACAAGCACTATGGCTACACCTTC. It yields the protein CASSLGGRDKHYGYTF.

The CDR3 loop reads CASSLEGGVRETQYF. CDR3 sequence (DNA): TGCGCCAGCAGCTTGGAGGGAGGGGTCCGGGAGACCCAGTACTTC. The chain combines TRBV5-1 with TRBJ2-5, with 7 bases identical to TRBD2. CDR1 is SGHRS and CDR2 is YFSETQ in the germline V gene. The CDR3 covers 15 residues. J lost 5 bases, V lost 0 bases, and 7 bases had no gene match. Drawing the rest from reference TRBV5-1 and TRBJ2-5, the complete variable domain is KAGVTQTPRYLIKTRGQQVTLSCSPISGHRSVSWYQQTPGQGLQFLFEYFSETQRNKGNFPGRFSGRQFSNSRSEMNVSTLELGDSALYLCASSLEGGVRETQYFGPGTRLLVL.

The rearrangement joins TRBV5-4 to TRBJ2-2; 12 bases map to TRBD1. The CDR3 runs 17 residues. V lost 4 bases, J lost 7 bases, and 11 bases stayed unmatched. Germline V gene sequence: CDR1 SGHNT, CDR2 YYREEE (reference sequence). The CDR3 sequence is CASSPIPGQGAIGELFF. Here the CDR3 DNA reads TGTGCCAGCAGCCCGATACCGGGACAGGGGGCAATCGGGGAGCTGTTTTTT. Variable domain in full (rest from reference TRBV5-4 and TRBJ2-2): ETGVTQSPTHLIKTRGQQVTLRCSSQSGHNTVSWYQQALGQGPQFIFQYYREEENGRGNFPPRFSGLQFPNYSSELNVNALELDDSALYLCASSPIPGQGAIGELFFGEGSRLTVL.

The rearrangement uses TRBV7-2 and TRBJ2-5; 7 bases are shared with TRBD2. There are 13 residues in the CDR3. Germline V gene sequence: CDR1 SGHTA, CDR2 FQGNSA. The junction had 2 bases not matched to a gene; V was cut back by 2 bases and J by 5 bases. Here the CDR3 DNA reads TGTGCCAGCAGCTTACGCGGGAGCGAGACCCAGTACTTC. Protein sequence: CASSLRGSETQYF.

V usage is TRBV29-1 and J usage is TRBJ2-7, with a possible D match to TRBD1 (6 bases). V was cut by 8 bases and J by 5 bases, with 13 bases left in between. The germline CDR1 and CDR2 sequences are SQVTM and ANQGSEA. The CDR3 spans 11 residues. The CDR3 is CSSQYRDEQYF. CDR3 bases: TGCAGCTCTCAGTACAGGGACGAGCAGTACTTC.

The chain recombines TRBV10-1 with TRBJ1-1, with 7 positions matching TRBD1. Unmatched junction bases numbered 17, after V lost 7 bases and J lost 3 bases. CDR3 length: 17 residues. Germline CDR1 WNHNN, CDR2 SYGVQD (reference sequence). The CDR3 nucleotides are TGCGCCAGCACGACACAGGGGTCTGAGGGGGCGGACACTGAAGCTTTCTTT. Translating it yields CASTTQGSEGADTEAFF.

The gene calls are TRBV28 and TRBJ2-1; D ambiguous. V gave up 6 bases and J gave up 2 bases, with 14 bases separating them. Looked up from germline, CDR1 is MDHEN and CDR2 is SYDVKM. The CDR3 totals 15 residues. The CDR3 protein is CASSRTAVTYNEQFF. DNA for the CDR3: TGTGCCAGCAGCCGAACGGCGGTTACCTACAATGAGCAGTTCTTC.